A selection of T cell receptor beta chains follows, all from one sample in a study of cytomegalovirus exposure and HLA in healthy donors. Sequenced by immunoSEQ multiplex PCR; TCRdb stores in-frame clones only, minus some. The table counts under 200,000 clones; about 0.8% lies in the top ten. The sequenced material came from PBMCs. The receptors stem from a woman aged 18-30 years in good health and CMV-seropositive. The CDR3 runs from the conserved cysteine through the conserved F or W. The D gene is left open where the match is weak.

DNA: TGTGCCAGCAGCGCCGGGACAGGCGGGTCTCCCTATGGCTACACCTTC
CDR3: CASSAGTGGSPYGYTF
D: TRBD1
V: TRBV7-3
J: TRBJ1-2

DNA: TGTGCCAGCAGCTTATCCCCAGGAAACGAGCAGTACTTC
CDR3: CASSLSPGNEQYF
D: NA
V: TRBV11-2
J: TRBJ2-7

DNA: TGTGCCTGGGCCGGGACAGGATTCTCTGGGGCCAACGTCCTGACTTTC
CDR3: CAWAGTGFSGANVLTF
D: TRBD1
V: TRBV30
J: TRBJ2-6

DNA: TGTGCCAGCAGCTTAGTCTTGGCTAGCCTCCTTTCCGAGCAGTACTTC
CDR3: CASSLVLASLLSEQYF
D: NA
V: TRBV7-8
J: TRBJ2-7

DNA: TGTGCCAGCAGCCCTCAGGGGGGCGTGAATCAGCCCCAGCATTTT
CDR3: CASSPQGGVNQPQHF
D: TRBD1
V: TRBV7-2
J: TRBJ1-5

DNA: TGTGCCAGCAGTGAGGACAGGGACCTCCAGCCCCAGCATTTT
CDR3: CASSEDRDLQPQHF
D: TRBD1
V: TRBV2
J: TRBJ1-5

DNA: TGTGCCAGTAGGAGGAGGGAATCCTACGAGCAGTACTTC
CDR3: CASRRRESYEQYF
D: NA
V: TRBV19
J: TRBJ2-7

DNA: TGTGCCAGTAATTCGCGGACAGCCTACAATGAGCAGTTCTTC
CDR3: CASNSRTAYNEQFF
D: NA
V: TRBV19
J: TRBJ2-1

DNA: TGCGCCAGCAGCCTGGACAGGAGCTATGGCTACACCTTC
CDR3: CASSLDRSYGYTF
D: TRBD1
V: TRBV5-1
J: TRBJ1-2

DNA: TGTGCCAGCAGCATGAAGACTAGCGGGTCCCACAATGAGCAGTTCTTC
CDR3: CASSMKTSGSHNEQFF
D: TRBD2
V: TRBV5-4
J: TRBJ2-1

DNA: TGTGCCAGCAGCGTAACTACCAGCGGGGGCGTCTCCAATGAGCAGTTCTTC
CDR3: CASSVTTSGGVSNEQFF
D: TRBD2
V: TRBV9
J: TRBJ2-1

DNA: TGCAGCGTTGGGGGCAGGGGAGACAATCAGCCCCAGCATTTT
CDR3: CSVGGRGDNQPQHF
D: NA
V: TRBV29-1
J: TRBJ1-5

DNA: TGTGCCAGCAGTGCCACAGGGAAGAACACTGAAGCTTTCTTT
CDR3: CASSATGKNTEAFF
D: NA
V: TRBV6-5
J: TRBJ1-1

DNA: TGCGCCAGCAGCCAAGGGATGGGAGGCGTCTATGGCTACACCTTC
CDR3: CASSQGMGGVYGYTF
D: NA
V: TRBV4-1
J: TRBJ1-2

DNA: TGTGCCTGGAGTTATGCCTCGGGGAGCTACACCTTC
CDR3: CAWSYASGSYTF
D: NA
V: TRBV30
J: TRBJ1-2

DNA: TGTGCCTGGAGCCCCAGGACAGCCGTTTGGGGCAATCAGCCCCAGCATTTT
CDR3: CAWSPRTAVWGNQPQHF
D: NA
V: TRBV30
J: TRBJ1-5

DNA: TGTGCCAGCAGTCCACGACTAGCGGGAGAGGTGTACGAGCAGTACTTC
CDR3: CASSPRLAGEVYEQYF
D: TRBD2
V: TRBV7-9
J: TRBJ2-7

DNA: TGTGCCAGCAGCAGGGGTTCTTCTGGGGCCAACGTCCTGACTTTC
CDR3: CASSRGSSGANVLTF
D: NA
V: TRBV5-6
J: TRBJ2-6

DNA: TGTGCCATCTTGGCAGGAATGAGTTTAGAAGCTTTCTTT
CDR3: CAILAGMSLEAFF
D: NA
V: TRBV10-3
J: TRBJ1-1

DNA: TGTGCCAGCAGTTACTCGAGGGACAGGGGGCGTGAAAAACTGTTTTTT
CDR3: CASSYSRDRGREKLFF
D: TRBD1
V: TRBV6-6
J: TRBJ1-4

DNA: TGTGCCAGCAGCCCACCTGGGGCTTTCTCTGGAAACACCATATATTTT
CDR3: CASSPPGAFSGNTIYF
D: NA
V: TRBV7-9
J: TRBJ1-3

DNA: TGTGCCAGCAGCTTGGAGGGGGTCAATGAAAAACTGTTTTTT
CDR3: CASSLEGVNEKLFF
D: NA
V: TRBV5-4
J: TRBJ1-4

DNA: TGTGCCAGCAGCTCCTACAGGTTCATGAACACTGAAGCTTTCTTT
CDR3: CASSSYRFMNTEAFF
D: NA
V: TRBV7-8
J: TRBJ1-1

DNA: TGCGCCAGCAGCTTGGTGACGGGGAACACTGAAGCTTTCTTT
CDR3: CASSLVTGNTEAFF
D: NA
V: TRBV5-1
J: TRBJ1-1

DNA: TGTGCCAGCAGTGTGGGCGGGGTCTACTCTGGAAACACCATATATTTT
CDR3: CASSVGGVYSGNTIYF
D: NA
V: TRBV2
J: TRBJ1-3

DNA: TGTGCCAGCAGCTCCCTCTCGGGGGGAACCGGCTACGAGCAGTACTTC
CDR3: CASSSLSGGTGYEQYF
D: TRBD2
V: TRBV7-9
J: TRBJ2-7

DNA: TGCGCCAGCAGCCAAGCCGACAGGGGGAATGGCTACACCTTC
CDR3: CASSQADRGNGYTF
D: TRBD1
V: TRBV4-1
J: TRBJ1-2

DNA: TGTGCCAGCAGCTTAGTGTCTTTTCGTAGCAATCAGCCCCAGCATTTT
CDR3: CASSLVSFRSNQPQHF
D: NA
V: TRBV7-8
J: TRBJ1-5

DNA: TGTGCCAGCAGCTTATACGGACAGGGAACTGAAGCTTTCTTT
CDR3: CASSLYGQGTEAFF
D: TRBD1
V: TRBV7-2
J: TRBJ1-1

DNA: TGTGCCAGCAGCGTAGAACTAGCGCGATCCTACAATGAGCAGTTCTTC
CDR3: CASSVELARSYNEQFF
D: TRBD2
V: TRBV9
J: TRBJ2-1

DNA: TGTGCCATCAGTGAGGGCGTTGGGACTAGCTGGAATGAGCAGTTCTTC
CDR3: CAISEGVGTSWNEQFF
D: TRBD2
V: TRBV10-3
J: TRBJ2-1

DNA: TGTGCCATCAGGGGGACAGACAACACTGAAGCTTTCTTT
CDR3: CAIRGTDNTEAFF
D: TRBD1
V: TRBV10-3
J: TRBJ1-1

DNA: TGTGCCAGCAGTTACCCCGAGGAGGTAAGCTATGGCTACACCTTC
CDR3: CASSYPEEVSYGYTF
D: NA
V: TRBV6-5
J: TRBJ1-2

DNA: TGCGCCAGCAGCTTTGGTAGCGTCTACAATGAGCAGTTCTTC
CDR3: CASSFGSVYNEQFF
D: NA
V: TRBV5-1
J: TRBJ2-1

DNA: TGCGCCAGCAGCTTCGACTCCACAGGGGGAGGACTGCGAAGAACTGAAGCTTTCTTT
CDR3: CASSFDSTGGGLRRTEAFF
D: TRBD1
V: TRBV5-1
J: TRBJ1-1

DNA: TGTGCCAGCAGCACCCCGTCGGGGGGTAACTATGGCTACACCTTC
CDR3: CASSTPSGGNYGYTF
D: NA
V: TRBV7-2
J: TRBJ1-2

DNA: TGTGCCAGCAGTGGTCCGGGGGATGGCTACACCTTC
CDR3: CASSGPGDGYTF
D: NA
V: TRBV25-1
J: TRBJ1-2

DNA: TGTGCCAGCAGTCCAGTCGGGCCCGGGACAGGGAACTATGGCTACACCTTC
CDR3: CASSPVGPGTGNYGYTF
D: TRBD1
V: TRBV7-9
J: TRBJ1-2

DNA: TGTGCCAGCAGCTTTCTTAGCGGGGGGGCCCAAGAGACCCAGTACTTC
CDR3: CASSFLSGGAQETQYF
D: TRBD2
V: TRBV7-2
J: TRBJ2-5

DNA: TGTGCCAGCAGCTTAGGAAATCTAGGTCTCGAGCAGTACTTC
CDR3: CASSLGNLGLEQYF
D: NA
V: TRBV7-2
J: TRBJ2-7

DNA: TGTGCCAGCAGTGATGTTGCGGGAGGAGAGACCCAGTACTTC
CDR3: CASSDVAGGETQYF
D: TRBD2
V: TRBV2
J: TRBJ2-5